This is a list of T cell receptor beta chains from one sample in a study of blood T cell repertoires in COVID-19. The assay was immunoSEQ multiplex PCR, and TCRdb's table has in-frame clones only and misses some. The data hold a few hundred thousand clones, with 80% to 90% observed a single time. Sample: PBMCs or T cells enriched from blood (not recorded which). These receptors were collected from a woman in her twenties or thirties who had recovered from COVID-19. Both conserved end residues are part of each CDR3. A D gene is named only where the DNA matches it firmly. Expanded clones are given a class, and other clones once, few, many or no size at all.

. | . | TRBJ2-3 | TRBV7-9 | TGTGCCAGCAGCCTACCCGGGGCAGATACGCAGTATTTT | CASSLPGADTQYF
. | once | TRBJ2-1 | TRBV7-2 | TGTGCCAGCAGCTTACGATACAGGACAAACAATGAGCAGTTCTTC | CASSLRYRTNNEQFF
. | few | TRBJ2-7 | TRBV27 | TGTGCCAGCAGTTTACAAGGCGGCAGACCTATCTCCTACGAGCAGTACTTC | CASSLQGGRPISYEQYF
TRBD1 | . | TRBJ2-3 | TRBV29-1 | TGCAGCGCCGCCGGCGACAGGGGTACGCAGTATTTT | CSAAGDRGTQYF
. | . | TRBJ1-5 | TRBV7-6 | TGTGCCAGCAGCTTAGAGGGGTTGCAGCCCCAGCATTTT | CASSLEGLQPQHF
TRBD1 | . | TRBJ1-1 | TRBV19 | TGTGCCAGTAGTGGACAGGGGGGGAACACTGAAGCTTTCTTT | CASSGQGGNTEAFF
. | . | TRBJ1-1 | TRBV29-1 | TGCAGCGTTGCTGTGAACACTGAAGCTTTCTTT | CSVAVNTEAFF
TRBD1 | . | TRBJ1-2 | TRBV7-3 | TGTGCCAGCAGCAACCCCGGACAGGGAATCTATGGCTACACCTTC | CASSNPGQGIYGYTF
. | . | TRBJ2-1 | TRBV5-4 | TGTGCCAGCAGCTTCGGAACAGGGCTCAATGAGCAGTTCTTC | CASSFGTGLNEQFF
. | . | TRBJ2-3 | TRBV9 | TGTGCCAGCAGCGTAGCTCCTGGGAGGACAGATACGCAGTATTTT | CASSVAPGRTDTQYF
. | . | TRBJ2-7 | TRBV28 | TGTGCCAGCGGCTCCCAGGACTACGAGCAGTACTTC | CASGSQDYEQYF
TRBD2 | . | TRBJ2-7 | TRBV7-2 | TGTGCCAGCAGCACGCGACTAGCGGGAGGTACCTACGAGCAGTACTTC | CASSTRLAGGTYEQYF
. | . | TRBJ1-2 | TRBV9 | TGTGCCAGCAGCGTAGCTACGGGGAGCGGTCGGCATCCCTCGGGTGGCTACACCTTC | CASSVATGSGRHPSGGYTF
TRBD2 | once | TRBJ2-5 | TRBV7-7 | TGTGCTAGCAGCACAAGCGGGAGGGCAGAAGAGACCCAGTACTTC | CASSTSGRAEETQYF
. | . | TRBJ1-2 | TRBV20-1 | TGCAGTGCTAGTAGGTCAGTGCGGGATGGCTACACCTTC | CSASRSVRDGYTF
TRBD1 | . | TRBJ1-2 | TRBV28 | TGTGCCAGCAGTTTTGCGGGCAGGGGGCCTCGGGGCTATGGCTACACCTTC | CASSFAGRGPRGYGYTF
. | . | TRBJ1-5 | TRBV20-1 | TGCAGTGCTAGTTCGAGCAGCGTCGGCAATCAGCCCCAGCATTTT | CSASSSSVGNQPQHF
. | . | TRBJ2-2 | TRBV2 | TGTGCCAGCAGACCGGGGTTCACCGGGGAGCTGTTTTTT | CASRPGFTGELFF
. | once | TRBJ1-1 | TRBV5-1 | TGCGCCAGCAGGAGGGCATTCATGCGGACAGTCAACACTGAAGCTTTCTTT | CASRRAFMRTVNTEAFF
. | . | TRBJ1-1 | TRBV16 | TGTGCCAGCAGCCGAAGACAGAGTGAAGCTTTCTTT | CASSRRQSEAFF
. | . | TRBJ1-1 | TRBV9 | TGTGCCAGCAGCGTAGGTGGGGGGGTGAACACTGAAGCTTTCTTT | CASSVGGGVNTEAFF
TRBD1 | . | TRBJ1-1 | TRBV3-1/TRBV3-2 | TGTGCCAGCAGCCAAGATGTTAACAGGGGCATCGCTGAAGCTTTCTTT | CASSQDVNRGIAEAFF